One T cell receptor beta chain is described in this entry. This clone's antigen is unknown. Base qualities were left out, and no much larger clone turns up one base away. The data are from a study of CD8+ T cells in alopecia areata (dated by TCRdb to the late 2010s). Describing the broader study: The treated patients, all with moderate-to-severe alopecia areata, were enrolled in an open-label pilot trial of oral tofacitinib given at 5 to 10 mg twice daily. RNA came from the PAXgene miRNA kit for fixed scalp, the miRNeasy kit for PBMCs, and the RNeasy kit for mouse skin. TCRbeta CDR3 regions were amplified by immunoSEQ multiplex PCR with 35 Vbeta forward and 13 Jbeta reverse primers. Tofacitinib was administered for 6 to 18 months, and 6 months of follow-up off drug were then conducted to assess delayed response and recurrence. Biopsies were taken from tofacitinib-treated patients at baseline and at 4 and 24 weeks of treatment, and a later scalp biopsy was taken in several of the tofacitinib-treated patients. Clonality in the scalp was compared among normal scalp (n=4), patchy alopecia areata scalp (n=8), and alopecia totalis/universalis scalp (n=8). The study used high-throughput TCRbeta sequencing to examine T cell clonal expansion in alopecia areata, in both the C3H/HeJ mouse model and human patients. Scalp tissue and sorted CD4+ and CD8+ peripheral blood T cells from patchy and totalis/universalis alopecia areata patients and from healthy controls were covered by human TCRbeta sequencing.

Receptor amplification or capture employed the immunoSEQ multiplex PCR assay. To provide template for TCR sequencing, every sample had RNA extracted and reverse transcribed into cDNA. First-strand cDNA was synthesized using SuperScript III with a 2:1 mix of oligo-dT and random hexamers. Amplification bias was assessed with a synthetic immune receptor repertoire, and residual bias was removed computationally. Per the authors' processing: After raw reads were preprocessed to remove errors, the CDR3 was defined following IMGT conventions as running from the conserved cysteine to phenylalanine. To get clonality, Shannon entropy was normalized by log2 of the number of productive unique TCRs and the result was subtracted from 1. Scalp TCRbeta sequences were cross-referenced with sorted blood CD4 and CD8 repertoires so that the CD4 or CD8 identity of scalp clones could be inferred. Held by TCRdb, this immuneACCESS table contains in-frame sequences only and omits some clones. Under half of the omission traces to an unresolved V gene where checked; the cause of the rest is unknown. The V and J calls and clone size are taken from that table; D and trimming were inferred from the DNA. In this sample the table shows 110,000 to 150,000 clones, around 49% of which occur a single time. Together, the top ten hold around 1% of the sample.

V and J are trimmed by 6 bases and 2 bases, and the gene matches miss 7 bases of the junction. Looking up the germline V gene yields CDR1 MDHEN and CDR2 SYDVKM. The CDR3 runs 15 amino acids, cysteine and phenylalanine included. Just CDR3 DNA is preserved here, 45 bases in frame from base 1. The research as a whole found: Shared TCR sequences between patients were less evident than in mice, which may be partly attributable to HLA diversity in the patient population. Lesional scalp, especially in alopecia totalis/universalis, showed higher clonality and more expanded CD8+ clones than normal scalp, suggesting antigenic drive. Unlike mouse skin, where gammadelta T cells dominate, normal human skin contains resident alphabeta T cells that get sequenced too, which complicates analysis of the scalp TCR repertoire.

The sample's time point label, decoded: baseline before oral tofacitinib. Lesional scalp punch biopsies and peripheral blood were obtained from alopecia areata patients. PBMCs were isolated by density centrifugation and stained for CD3, CD4 and CD8, and CD4+ and CD8+ T cells were sorted on a FACSAria. The chain is encoded by TRBV28 joined to TRBJ1-5; a stretch of 7 junction bases matches TRBD1. Sequencing used CD4+ T cells sorted from blood, obtained at week 0. The sequence was collected from a human donor with alopecia areata. This receptor carries the CDR3 CASSLDRVGNQPQHF. The DNA sequence reads TGTGCCAGCAGCCTCGACAGGGTGGGCAATCAGCCCCAGCATTTT.